A single sample is the source of the 17 T cell receptor beta chains below, sequenced in a study of shared clonotypes between healthy human individuals. Sequencing used immunoSEQ multiplex PCR; TCRdb keeps in-frame clones, though not all of them. The table includes 550,000 to 700,000 clones, about three quarters detected once. The sequencing input was memory CD4+ T cells sorted from blood. Sample subset: CD45RA-negative fraction. Receptor source: a woman between 25 and 40 years old in good health.

The sample holds a few counts of this clone. The chain recombines TRBV5-1 with TRBJ1-4, with 7 bases lining up with TRBD1. Germline-derived CDR1 and CDR2 are SGHRS and YFSETQ. The CDR3 runs to 15 residues. Germline trimming cut 4 bases from V and 11 bases from J; bases unmatched to any gene: 14. In DNA, the CDR3 is TGCGCCAGCAGCAGTGGTGACAGGGATTCGTCGAAACTGTTTTTT. Translating it yields CASSSGDRDSSKLFF.

Notes on this clone: Other DNA sequences in this sample translate to the same CDR3. The chain couples TRBV11-2 to TRBJ2-1, with D maybe TRBD2 (5 bases). This CDR3 contains 16 residues. The ends were cut back, 1 base at V and 3 bases at J, with 13 bases in the middle. Germline loops: CDR1 SGHAT, CDR2 FQNNGV. CDR3 amino acids: CASSLGGLAVYNEQFF. The CDR3 coding sequence is TGTGCCAGCAGCTTAGGCGGCCTAGCAGTCTACAATGAGCAGTTCTTC.

This clone was picked up a small number of times. The chain recombines TRBV19 with TRBJ1-5, with D perhaps matching TRBD1 (6 bases). CDR3 length: 16 amino acids. V lost 4 bases to trimming and J lost 0 bases, with 13 bases between them. Germline V gene lookup returns CDR1 LNHDA and CDR2 SQIVND (reference sequence). In nucleotides, the CDR3 is TGTGCCAGTAGTACGGACAGATACTATAGCAATCAGCCCCAGCATTTT. Translated: CASSTDRYYSNQPQHF.

The chain recombines TRBV28 with TRBJ2-7; 7 bases line up with TRBD1. Germline CDR1 is MDHEN and CDR2 is SYDVKM. The trim removed 7 bases at V and 1 base at J, leaving 7 bases unmatched. CDR3 size: 14 residues. CDR3 residues: CASTLTGESYEQYF. The CDR3 DNA reads TGTGCCAGCACTCTTACAGGGGAATCCTACGAGCAGTACTTC.

This clone has a count of ten or more. V and J are TRBV5-1 and TRBJ2-2; 7 bases match TRBD1. J gave up 6 bases and V 5 bases, and 10 bases lay outside the gene matches. CDR1 SGHRS and CDR2 YFSETQ come from the germline V gene. The CDR3 has 15 residues. CDR3 sequence (DNA): TGCGCCAGCAGTGACCCGGGACAGCCAGCCGGGGAGCTGTTTTTT. This encodes CASSDPGQPAGELFF.

This chain connects TRBV5-4 to TRBJ2-1; tentative D call: TRBD2 (6 bases). In germline, CDR1 is SGHNT, CDR2 YYREEE (reference sequence). V gave up 0 bases and J gave up 11 bases, with 12 bases separating them. The CDR3 covers 13 residues. DNA for the CDR3: TGTGCCAGCAGCTTGGCCGGGGAGGTGAAGCAGTTCTTC. Its translation is CASSLAGEVKQFF.

This clone was found a few times. The V gene is TRBV6-1, the J gene TRBJ1-5, with 7 bases identical to TRBD1. V was pared by 8 bases and J by 1 base, with 5 bases of the junction left unmatched. CDR3 length: 14 amino acids. Germline CDR1 is MNHNS and CDR2 is SASEGT. The CDR3 nucleotides read TGTGCCAGCGACAGGGCGGTAAGCAATCAGCCCCAGCATTTT. Protein product: CASDRAVSNQPQHF.

As concerns this clone: One end of the junction varies from germline; a read error may be responsible. The chain uses TRBV10-3 and TRBJ2-7; D gene unclear. Germline V lookup: CDR1 ENHRY, CDR2 SYGVKD. The CDR3 is 15 residues long. Here the CDR3 reads CASSFLSSLPYEQYF. CDR3 DNA sequence: TGTGCCAGCAGTTTTTTGTCCTCTCTACCCTACGAGCAGTACTTC.

There are a few counts of this clone. V gene TRBV5-1 combines with J gene TRBJ2-5; 12 bases match TRBD2. J was trimmed by 0 bases and V by 4 bases; bases with no gene match: 4. The CDR3 totals 16 residues. CDR1 and CDR2 from the germline V gene are SGHRS and YFSETQ. The CDR3 loop is CASSLGLAGYQETQYF. The CDR3 nucleotides read TGCGCCAGCAGCCTCGGACTAGCGGGGTACCAAGAGACCCAGTACTTC.

The chain couples TRBV28 to TRBJ1-2; D uncertain. Per the germline V gene, CDR1 is MDHEN and CDR2 is SYDVKM. CDR3 length: 12 residues. The germline V and J ends were trimmed by 8 bases and 3 bases, with 10 bases remaining between them. Here the CDR3 reads CASGGVYYGYTF. CDR3 bases: TGTGCCAGCGGCGGGGTCTACTATGGCTACACCTTC.

The rearrangement uses TRBV27 and TRBJ1-2; TRBD1 might be the D (5 bases). Trimming cost V 11 bases and J 2 bases, with 18 bases left between them. The CDR3 loop spans 14 amino acids. Germline V gene lookup returns CDR1 MNHEY and CDR2 SMNVEV (reference sequence). The chain's CDR3 is CASATGGENYGYTF. The CDR3 bases are TGTGCCTCCGCTACGGGGGGGGAGAACTATGGCTACACCTTC.

There are a few counts of this clone. The V gene is TRBV2, the J gene TRBJ1-1; D ambiguous. Germline CDR1 and CDR2: SNHLY and FYNNEI. V lost 4 bases and J 1 base, leaving 10 bases between the germline ends. CDR3 length: 14 amino acids. CDR3: CASSATWRNTEAFF. Written as DNA, the CDR3 is TGTGCCAGCAGTGCGACCTGGAGGAACACTGAAGCTTTCTTT.

The V gene is TRBV6-1, the J gene TRBJ2-7, with D tentatively TRBD1 (6 bases). V was trimmed by 0 bases and J by 3 bases, leaving 12 bases between them. CDR3 length equals 15 residues. Germline lookup yields CDR1 MNHNS and CDR2 SASEGT. This CDR3 is CASSEALLQGYEQYF. DNA for the CDR3: TGTGCCAGCAGTGAAGCCTTACTACAGGGCTACGAGCAGTACTTC.

The CDR3 DNA sequence: TGCAGCGTTGAAGAAGGGGTCGAAAATGAGCAGTTCTTC. Translating it yields CSVEEGVENEQFF. V and J are TRBV29-1 and TRBJ2-1, with D possibly TRBD1 on 5 matching bases. V shed 0 bases and J shed 7 bases, with 10 bases lying between them. Germline assignment: CDR1 SQVTM and CDR2 ANQGSEA. This CDR3 comprises 13 residues.

In DNA, the CDR3 is TGTGCCACCTATCCGGGACAGGCAACTAATGAAAAACTGTTTTTT. Residues: CATYPGQATNEKLFF. The chain has TRBV28 and TRBJ1-4; 8 bases agree with TRBD1. The V and J ends lost 10 bases and 0 bases, in that order; junction bases with no gene match: 7. Germline V gene sequence: CDR1 MDHEN, CDR2 SYDVKM. The CDR3 is 15 residues long.

This sequence joins TRBV11-2 and TRBJ2-5; 8 bases match TRBD2. Per germline, CDR1 SGHAT and CDR2 FQNNGV. With V trimmed by 3 bases and J by 2 bases, 11 bases remained unmatched. CDR3 length: 17 amino acids. CDR3 sequence reads: CASSFPIRGGRQETQYF. CDR3 DNA sequence: TGTGCCAGCAGCTTCCCTATCCGGGGGGGCCGACAAGAGACCCAGTACTTC.

The chain employs TRBV2 and TRBJ2-5; 7 bases match TRBD2. J was trimmed by 5 bases and V by 8 bases; bases with no gene match: 14. Germline CDR1 reads SNHLY; CDR2 reads FYNNEI. The CDR3 spans 15 residues. The CDR3 DNA sequence: TGTGCCAGCGGGAGGCGGGGAGGGCCAGGGGAGACCCAGTACTTC. It yields the protein CASGRRGGPGETQYF.